The source of this T cell receptor (beta chain) is a study of OX40 agonist ivuxolimab in advanced cancers. From germline, CDR1 is KGHSH and CDR2 LQKENI. Trimming stripped 0 bases from V and 0 bases from J, with 8 bases between. The CDR3 runs to 15 residues. The method was immunoSEQ multiplex PCR; TCRdb's version includes in-frame clones alone and lacks a portion of them. The sample includes approximately 34,000 clones, roughly 86% seen only once; the top ten take 45% to 65%. The chain uses TRBV18 and TRBJ1-1; D might be TRBD1 (5 bases). This TCR derives from an adult with an advanced solid tumor such as melanoma, head and neck, liver or kidney cancer. The sample consisted of CD4+ or CD8+ T cells sorted from blood, taken in a trial of the OX40 agonist ivuxolimab. The CDR3 region has the DNA TGTGCCAGCTCACCACCGGGACCCATGAACACTGAAGCTTTCTTT. It translates to CASSPPGPMNTEAFF.